This is a list of T cell receptor beta chains from one sample in a study of blood T cell repertoires in COVID-19. TCRdb keeps only in-frame clones here, not all; method: immunoSEQ multiplex PCR. The sample holds under 300,000 clones; around 84% are singletons and the top ten take around 2.5%. Sequencing was performed on peripheral blood. The receptors here all came from a man aged 35 to 55 who had recovered from COVID-19. Each CDR3 is given with its conserved first and last residue. The D gene is left open where the match is weak. Some rows have no size entry. The others give once, few or many, or a class for an expanded clone.

V	D	J	size	CDR3	DNA
TRBV7-2	NA	TRBJ2-3	NA	CASSLAARTDTQYF	TGTGCCAGCAGCTTAGCCGCGCGCACAGATACGCAGTATTTT
TRBV20-1	NA	TRBJ2-2	many	CSASNGVTGELFF	TGCAGTGCTAGTAACGGGGTCACCGGGGAGCTGTTTTTT
TRBV10-3	TRBD2	TRBJ2-7	NA	CAISGAGSSYEQYF	TGTGCCATCAGTGGAGCGGGGAGCTCCTACGAGCAGTACTTC
TRBV7-8	TRBD1	TRBJ1-4	NA	CASSLGDRGEKLFF	TGTGCCAGCAGCTTAGGTGACAGGGGAGAAAAACTGTTTTTT
TRBV2	NA	TRBJ1-1	NA	CASSESRGNTEAFF	TGTGCCAGCAGTGAGTCCAGGGGGAACACTGAAGCTTTCTTT
TRBV10-3	NA	TRBJ1-6	NA	CAISESRGGSPLHF	TGTGCCATCAGTGAGTCTAGGGGGGGGTCACCCCTCCACTTT
TRBV12-5	NA	TRBJ2-5	NA	CASGLATGRPETQYF	TGTGCTAGTGGTTTGGCGACAGGGAGGCCTGAGACCCAGTACTTC
TRBV7-9	NA	TRBJ2-2	once	CASSLAVYTTNTGELFF	TGTGCCAGCAGCTTAGCGGTTTACACAACGAACACCGGGGAGCTGTTTTTT
TRBV11-3	NA	TRBJ2-1	NA	CASSNPRGERSYNEQFF	TGTGCCAGCAGCAATCCCCGCGGCGAAAGGTCCTACAATGAGCAGTTCTTC
TRBV6-5	TRBD2	TRBJ2-7	NA	CASSLRLAGGPYEQYF	TGTGCCAGCAGTTTAAGACTAGCGGGAGGACCCTACGAGCAGTACTTC
TRBV5-4	TRBD2	TRBJ2-3	NA	CASAGLAGSDTQYF	TGTGCCAGCGCTGGACTAGCGGGCTCAGATACGCAGTATTTT
TRBV13	NA	TRBJ1-1	NA	CASSASIDTEAFF	TGTGCCAGCAGCGCGTCGATCGACACTGAAGCTTTCTTT
TRBV19	TRBD1	TRBJ1-2	NA	CASSPMTGDSYTF	TGTGCCAGTAGTCCGATGACAGGGGACAGCTACACCTTC
TRBV5-1	TRBD1	TRBJ2-2	NA	CASSPLPGGAISGELFF	TGCGCCAGCAGCCCCTTACCAGGGGGCGCGATCTCCGGGGAGCTGTTTTTT
TRBV27	TRBD2	TRBJ2-3	NA	CASRGRGTDTQYF	TGTGCCAGCAGGGGGAGGGGCACAGATACGCAGTATTTT
TRBV6-2/TRBV6-3	TRBD1	TRBJ2-2	NA	CASSRRAGGAAGELFF	TGTGCCAGCAGTAGAAGGGCAGGGGGCGCCGCCGGGGAGCTGTTTTTT
TRBV4-3	TRBD2	TRBJ2-1	NA	CASSQGGLADAGEQFF	TGCGCCAGCAGCCAAGGTGGACTAGCGGACGCCGGGGAGCAGTTCTTC
TRBV6-2/TRBV6-3	TRBD1	TRBJ2-7	once	CASSPRGRGNYEQYF	TGTGCCAGCAGTCCACGGGGCAGGGGGAATTACGAGCAGTACTTC
TRBV12-3/TRBV12-4	NA	TRBJ1-2	NA	CASSPGREYTF	TGTGCCAGCAGCCCGGGACGGGAGTACACCTTC
TRBV7-9	NA	TRBJ2-3	NA	CASSLGQGDRTQYF	TGTGCCAGCAGCTTAGGCCAGGGTGATCGTACGCAGTATTTT
TRBV27	NA	TRBJ2-3	NA	CASSSRGLSTDTQYF	TGTGCCAGCAGTTCCAGAGGACTAAGCACAGATACGCAGTATTTT
TRBV24-1	NA	TRBJ1-1	NA	CATSEAGGTEAFF	TGTGCCACCAGTGAAGCAGGAGGCACTGAAGCTTTCTTT
TRBV18	TRBD2	TRBJ2-7	NA	CASSPAWYSGSSYEQYF	TGTGCCAGCTCCCCCGCGTGGTATAGCGGGAGCTCCTACGAGCAGTACTTC
TRBV6-2/TRBV6-3	TRBD2	TRBJ2-1	NA	CASSSIAGGSYNEQFF	TGTGCCAGCAGTAGCATAGCGGGAGGCTCCTACAATGAGCAGTTCTTC
TRBV5-1	NA	TRBJ1-2	NA	CASSLGQDTNYGYTF	TGCGCCAGCAGCTTGGGACAGGATACTAACTATGGCTACACCTTC
TRBV6-5	NA	TRBJ1-1	once	CASAALKNTEAFF	TGTGCCAGCGCGGCCCTTAAGAACACTGAAGCTTTCTTT
TRBV18	TRBD2	TRBJ2-1	NA	CASSQTGGGGDEQFF	TGTGCCAGCTCACAAACGGGAGGAGGAGGCGATGAGCAGTTCTTC
TRBV5-1	NA	TRBJ2-2	NA	CASSLESLAGELFF	TGCGCCAGCAGCTTGGAGTCACTGGCCGGGGAGCTGTTTTTT
TRBV6-2/TRBV6-3	NA	TRBJ1-6	NA	CASSYSPQPNSPLHF	TGTGCCAGCAGTTACTCGCCACAGCCGAATTCACCCCTCCACTTT
TRBV10-1	TRBD2	TRBJ2-1	NA	CASSETRAGGNEQFF	TGCGCCAGCAGTGAGACCCGAGCGGGGGGCAATGAGCAGTTCTTC
TRBV9	NA	TRBJ1-2	NA	CASSARQAPYGYTF	TGTGCCAGCAGCGCCCGGCAGGCCCCCTATGGCTACACCTTC
TRBV6-5	NA	TRBJ1-1	NA	CASTRGGDTEAFF	TGTGCCAGCACAAGGGGTGGGGACACTGAAGCTTTCTTT
TRBV19	NA	TRBJ1-2	NA	CASMVGQGNGYTF	TGTGCCAGTATGGTGGGACAAGGGAATGGCTACACCTTC
TRBV30	TRBD2	TRBJ2-3	NA	CAWSPGLADTDTQYF	TGTGCCTGGAGTCCAGGACTAGCGGACACAGATACGCAGTATTTT
TRBV7-2	NA	TRBJ1-2	NA	CASSSAPHRVPVYTF	TGTGCCAGCAGCTCTGCCCCTCACAGGGTGCCGGTCTACACCTTC
TRBV11-2	NA	TRBJ1-4	NA	CASSAGPGSNEKLFF	TGTGCCAGCAGCGCGGGTCCCGGCTCTAATGAAAAACTGTTTTTT
TRBV3-1/TRBV3-2	NA	TRBJ1-5	NA	CASSQGYSNQPQHF	TGTGCCAGCAGCCAGGGCTATAGCAATCAGCCCCAGCATTTT
TRBV10-1	NA	TRBJ2-1	NA	CASSESRATSLYNEQFF	TGCGCCAGCAGTGAGTCTCGAGCCACCTCCCTTTACAATGAGCAGTTCTTC
TRBV10-3	NA	TRBJ1-5	NA	CAISQGPNHPQHF	TGTGCCATCAGCCAGGGCCCGAACCACCCCCAGCATTTT
TRBV5-1	TRBD1	TRBJ2-7	NA	CASSFIPFRDRGSEQYF	TGCGCCAGCAGCTTCATCCCCTTCCGGGACAGGGGGTCCGAGCAGTACTTC
TRBV19	TRBD2	TRBJ2-2	NA	CASRTSGGPQYGYGELFF	TGTGCCAGTCGGACTAGCGGGGGCCCCCAATATGGATACGGGGAGCTGTTTTTT
TRBV19	TRBD1	TRBJ2-7	NA	CASSTKDRDTPYEQYF	TGTGCCAGTAGTACGAAGGACAGGGATACACCCTACGAGCAGTACTTC
TRBV2	TRBD2	TRBJ2-5	NA	CASSEGLAGVETQYF	TGTGCCAGCAGTGAAGGACTAGCGGGAGTAGAGACCCAGTACTTC
TRBV6-5	TRBD1	TRBJ1-2	NA	CASSYAGDRDYGYTF	TGTGCCAGCAGTTATGCCGGGGACAGGGACTATGGCTACACCTTC
TRBV9	TRBD2	TRBJ2-2	NA	CASSVEGAGERTGELFF	TGTGCCAGCAGCGTAGAGGGAGCGGGAGAAAGAACCGGGGAGCTGTTTTTT
TRBV9	TRBD2	TRBJ2-1	once	CASSVRGSGYNEQFF	TGTGCCAGCAGCGTACGGGGTAGCGGGTACAATGAGCAGTTCTTC
TRBV10-3	TRBD1	TRBJ1-2	NA	CAIRDRTNYGYTF	TGTGCCATCAGGGACAGGACTAACTATGGCTACACCTTC
TRBV19	NA	TRBJ1-2	NA	CASSIGGGVYGYTF	TGTGCCAGTAGTATTGGGGGGGGCGTCTATGGCTACACCTTC
TRBV7-9	NA	TRBJ1-2	NA	CASSFSRNYGYTF	TGTGCCAGCAGCTTTTCCAGGAACTATGGCTACACCTTC
TRBV6-6	TRBD1	TRBJ2-4	NA	CASSYCRGRGCIQYF	TGTGCCAGCAGTTACTGCCGGGGCAGGGGGTGCATTCAGTACTTC
TRBV4-1	NA	TRBJ1-1	NA	CASSQGQFNTEAFF	TGCGCCAGCAGCCAAGGTCAGTTTAACACTGAAGCTTTCTTT
TRBV10-2	TRBD2	TRBJ2-3	NA	CASSERRLLAANTDTQYF	TGCGCCAGCAGTGAACGCCGCTTACTAGCGGCGAACACAGATACGCAGTATTTT
TRBV2	NA	TRBJ2-7	many	CASSRTGGPEQYF	TGTGCCAGCAGTCGGACCGGGGGGCCGGAGCAGTACTTC
TRBV7-2	NA	TRBJ2-3	NA	CASSSEMVGFGATDTQYF	TGTGCCAGCAGCTCAGAAATGGTGGGTTTTGGGGCCACAGATACGCAGTATTTT
TRBV27	NA	TRBJ1-4	NA	CASSRSRLGAGEKLFF	TGTGCCAGCAGTCGATCCAGGTTGGGGGCCGGAGAAAAACTGTTTTTT
TRBV15	NA	TRBJ1-5	NA	CATSPGLQPQHF	TGTGCCACCAGCCCAGGGCTCCAGCCCCAGCATTTT
TRBV7-2	NA	TRBJ1-2	few	CASSLEVRAQYTF	TGTGCCAGCAGCTTAGAAGTCAGGGCCCAATACACCTTC
TRBV6-5	NA	TRBJ1-1	few	CASSYSTPQGTEAFF	TGTGCCAGCAGTTACTCGACGCCACAGGGCACTGAAGCTTTCTTT
TRBV4-3	TRBD1	TRBJ1-1	NA	CASSQGQGVNTEAFF	TGCGCCAGCAGCCAAGGACAGGGGGTGAACACTGAAGCTTTCTTT
TRBV6-5	TRBD1	TRBJ2-5	NA	CASSFSGTGRIETQYF	TGTGCCAGCAGTTTCTCCGGGACAGGTCGTATAGAGACCCAGTACTTC